A selection of T cell receptor beta chains follows, all from one sample in a study of blood T cell repertoires in COVID-19. Only in-frame clones appear in the TCRdb table, and some are missing; sequencing was by immunoSEQ multiplex PCR. The sample contains 160,000 or so clones, 78% of which appear only once. The sequenced sample was peripheral blood. The source is a woman older than 75 with acute or convalescent COVID-19. The CDR3 runs from the conserved cysteine through the conserved F or W. Each record gives: clone size, V gene, D gene, J gene, CDR3 protein, CDR3 DNA. A D gene is named only where the DNA matches it firmly. Size is omitted from some rows. Given values are once, few, many or a class for expanded clones.

size: NA
V: TRBV7-2
D: NA
J: TRBJ1-1
CDR3: CASSFNGLSNTEAFF
DNA: TGTGCCAGCAGCTTTAACGGACTCTCGAACACTGAAGCTTTCTTT

size: NA
V: TRBV18
D: NA
J: TRBJ1-1
CDR3: CASSPPSREAFF
DNA: TGTGCCAGCTCACCACCCTCCCGTGAAGCTTTCTTT

size: NA
V: TRBV4-1
D: TRBD1
J: TRBJ1-6
CDR3: CASSREEQGNSPLHF
DNA: TGCGCCAGCAGCCGGGAGGAACAGGGGAATTCACCCCTCCACTTT

size: NA
V: TRBV11-3
D: TRBD2
J: TRBJ2-1
CDR3: CASSLGSSGGQSEQFF
DNA: TGTGCCAGCAGCTTAGGGAGTAGCGGGGGCCAAAGCGAGCAGTTCTTC

size: NA
V: TRBV4-1
D: NA
J: TRBJ2-2
CDR3: CASSPSGPWGGPPDTGELFF
DNA: TGCGCCAGCAGCCCGAGCGGTCCGTGGGGGGGCCCTCCGGACACCGGGGAGCTGTTTTTT

size: NA
V: TRBV6-5
D: TRBD1
J: TRBJ1-1
CDR3: CASSYATGMNTEAFF
DNA: TGTGCCAGCAGTTACGCGACAGGGATGAACACTGAAGCTTTCTTT

size: NA
V: TRBV30
D: NA
J: TRBJ1-1
CDR3: CAWKAGMNTEAFF
DNA: TGTGCCTGGAAGGCAGGCATGAACACTGAAGCTTTCTTT

size: few
V: TRBV5-4
D: NA
J: TRBJ1-1
CDR3: CASSLGPRVNTEAFF
DNA: TGTGCCAGCAGCTTGGGCCCCCGGGTGAACACTGAAGCTTTCTTT

size: NA
V: TRBV4-2
D: NA
J: TRBJ2-7
CDR3: CASSQDRAGITYEQYF
DNA: TGTGCCAGCAGCCAAGATCGGGCAGGGATAACCTACGAGCAGTACTTC

size: NA
V: TRBV27
D: NA
J: TRBJ2-5
CDR3: CASSQPAAGQETQYF
DNA: TGTGCCAGCAGCCAACCGGCGGCGGGACAAGAGACCCAGTACTTC

size: NA
V: TRBV4-1
D: NA
J: TRBJ1-3
CDR3: CASSPQGPAGNTIYF
DNA: TGCGCCAGCAGCCCCCAGGGTCCGGCTGGAAACACCATATATTTT

size: NA
V: TRBV5-4
D: NA
J: TRBJ2-1
CDR3: CASSSGLPYNEQFF
DNA: TGTGCCAGCAGCTCAGGACTGCCCTACAATGAGCAGTTCTTC

size: once
V: TRBV29-1
D: NA
J: TRBJ2-7
CDR3: CSAELNTYEQYF
DNA: TGCAGCGCAGAACTAAATACCTACGAGCAGTACTTC

size: once
V: TRBV5-1
D: NA
J: TRBJ2-7
CDR3: CASSLDRTSSYEQYF
DNA: TGCGCCAGCAGCTTGGACCGAACAAGCTCCTACGAGCAGTACTTC

size: NA
V: TRBV27
D: TRBD2
J: TRBJ2-7
CDR3: CASSSRLAGDGEQYF
DNA: TGTGCCAGCAGTAGCAGACTAGCGGGAGATGGTGAGCAGTACTTC

size: few
V: TRBV18
D: TRBD1
J: TRBJ2-1
CDR3: CASGRDRANNEQFF
DNA: TGTGCCAGCGGCCGGGACAGAGCCAACAATGAGCAGTTCTTC

size: NA
V: TRBV6-5
D: NA
J: TRBJ2-5
CDR3: CASRAYGVQETQYF
DNA: TGTGCCAGCAGGGCCTACGGGGTACAAGAGACCCAGTACTTC

size: NA
V: TRBV7-2
D: NA
J: TRBJ1-2
CDR3: CASSGGGTYGYTF
DNA: TGTGCCAGCAGCGGGGGGGGAACATATGGCTACACCTTC

size: NA
V: TRBV19
D: NA
J: TRBJ1-4
CDR3: CASSMGQGGEKLFF
DNA: TGTGCCAGTAGTATGGGCCAGGGAGGTGAAAAACTGTTTTTT

size: NA
V: TRBV3-1/TRBV3-2
D: TRBD2
J: TRBJ2-5
CDR3: CASSQGSLAGAETQYF
DNA: TGTGCCAGCAGCCAAGGGTCGCTAGCGGGAGCAGAGACCCAGTACTTC

size: once
V: TRBV12-3/TRBV12-4
D: NA
J: TRBJ1-1
CDR3: CASSFEGGTEAFF
DNA: TGTGCCAGCAGTTTCGAGGGCGGCACTGAAGCTTTCTTT

size: NA
V: TRBV5-1
D: TRBD1
J: TRBJ2-2
CDR3: CASSLTRGHGELFF
DNA: TGCGCCAGCAGCTTAACAAGGGGGCACGGGGAGCTGTTTTTT

size: once
V: TRBV19
D: TRBD2
J: TRBJ2-5
CDR3: CASSTSGGAMETQYF
DNA: TGTGCCAGTAGTACCAGCGGGGGGGCGATGGAGACCCAGTACTTC

size: NA
V: TRBV3-1/TRBV3-2
D: TRBD2
J: TRBJ2-1
CDR3: CASRPLAGGPGENEQFF
DNA: TGTGCCAGCAGGCCGCTAGCGGGGGGGCCAGGAGAAAATGAGCAGTTCTTC

size: NA
V: TRBV24-1
D: NA
J: TRBJ1-1
CDR3: CATSVPNRVEAFF
DNA: TGTGCCACCAGTGTCCCGAACAGGGTAGAAGCTTTCTTT

size: NA
V: TRBV2
D: TRBD2
J: TRBJ2-7
CDR3: CASRAGDSYEQYF
DNA: TGTGCCAGCAGGGCGGGGGATTCCTACGAGCAGTACTTC

size: NA
V: TRBV6-1
D: TRBD2
J: TRBJ2-7
CDR3: CASSELAGGPKGYEQYF
DNA: TGTGCCAGCAGTGAATTAGCGGGGGGGCCGAAGGGCTACGAGCAGTACTTC

size: NA
V: TRBV11-2
D: NA
J: TRBJ1-1
CDR3: CASSLAFGSGTEAFF
DNA: TGTGCCAGCAGCTTAGCTTTCGGGTCGGGAACTGAAGCTTTCTTT

size: NA
V: TRBV24-1
D: TRBD2
J: TRBJ2-1
CDR3: CATTGTSGNYNEQFF
DNA: TGTGCCACCACTGGGACTAGCGGGAACTACAATGAGCAGTTCTTC

size: NA
V: TRBV12-3/TRBV12-4
D: TRBD1
J: TRBJ2-7
CDR3: CASSSGTGLVQYF
DNA: TGTGCCAGCAGTTCAGGGACAGGGTTAGTTCAGTACTTC

size: NA
V: TRBV20-1
D: TRBD2
J: TRBJ2-7
CDR3: CSASKRVGLARIYEQYF
DNA: TGCAGTGCTAGTAAGCGAGTCGGACTAGCGCGAATCTACGAGCAGTACTTC

size: NA
V: TRBV30
D: TRBD1
J: TRBJ2-5
CDR3: CAWSWTGGETQYF
DNA: TGTGCCTGGAGTTGGACAGGCGGGGAGACCCAGTACTTC

size: NA
V: TRBV6-5
D: TRBD2
J: TRBJ2-7
CDR3: CASATSGLSSYEQYF
DNA: TGTGCCAGCGCTACTAGCGGTCTGAGCTCCTACGAGCAGTACTTC

size: NA
V: TRBV3-1/TRBV3-2
D: TRBD1
J: TRBJ2-7
CDR3: CASRATGVFSEQYF
DNA: TGTGCCAGCAGAGCGACAGGGGTTTTTAGCGAGCAGTACTTC

size: NA
V: TRBV5-1
D: TRBD1
J: TRBJ2-3
CDR3: CASSLGQGPYTDTQYF
DNA: TGCGCCAGCAGCTTGGGACAGGGGCCCTACACAGATACGCAGTATTTT

size: NA
V: TRBV15
D: TRBD1
J: TRBJ1-2
CDR3: CATSARDRGQLGYTF
DNA: TGTGCCACCAGCGCCCGGGACAGGGGGCAACTGGGCTACACCTTC

size: NA
V: TRBV28
D: TRBD1
J: TRBJ2-1
CDR3: CASSSDPQGQGAGRFF
DNA: TGTGCCAGCAGTTCCGACCCCCAGGGACAGGGGGCTGGTAGGTTCTTC

size: few
V: TRBV9
D: TRBD2
J: TRBJ2-1
CDR3: CASSPLGASGSGNEQFF
DNA: TGTGCCAGCAGCCCCCTGGGAGCTAGCGGGAGTGGCAATGAGCAGTTCTTC

size: NA
V: TRBV3-1/TRBV3-2
D: TRBD1
J: TRBJ2-1
CDR3: CASSQGHRGDEQFF
DNA: TGTGCCAGCAGCCAAGGCCACAGGGGGGATGAGCAGTTCTTC

size: many
V: TRBV29-1
D: NA
J: TRBJ1-1
CDR3: CSVARWYTEAFF
DNA: TGCAGCGTTGCCAGGTGGTACACTGAAGCTTTCTTT

size: once
V: TRBV6-1
D: NA
J: TRBJ1-2
CDR3: CASSEGGNNYGYTF
DNA: TGTGCCAGCAGTGAGGGGGGAAATAACTATGGCTACACCTTC

size: NA
V: TRBV4-1
D: TRBD2
J: TRBJ2-7
CDR3: CASSQALLAGVREQYF
DNA: TGCGCCAGCAGCCAAGCCCTCCTAGCGGGAGTCAGGGAGCAGTACTTC

size: once
V: TRBV7-2
D: NA
J: TRBJ1-1
CDR3: CASSLGLMNTEAFF
DNA: TGTGCCAGCAGCTTGGGCCTCATGAACACTGAAGCTTTCTTT

size: few
V: TRBV6-5
D: TRBD1
J: TRBJ1-2
CDR3: CASRQGENYGYTF
DNA: TGTGCCAGCAGACAGGGGGAGAACTATGGCTACACCTTC

size: NA
V: TRBV3-1/TRBV3-2
D: TRBD2
J: TRBJ2-1
CDR3: CASSPREALGPFF
DNA: TGTGCCAGCAGCCCCCGGGAGGCTTTAGGGCCGTTCTTC

size: NA
V: TRBV19
D: TRBD1
J: TRBJ1-5
CDR3: CASSTLGDRWDQPQHF
DNA: TGTGCCAGTAGTACCCTCGGGGACAGGTGGGATCAGCCCCAGCATTTT